The present TCR beta chain was sequenced within a study of shared clonotypes between healthy human individuals. Terminally differentiated effector memory CD45RA+ cells were excluded from the naive CD8 cells, which were CD45RO-negative and positively selected for CCR7. Caucasian adults residing in Nashville, Tennessee made up all the donors. Regarding the study as a whole: Donor clonotype sharing was expected to depend on sequencing depth.

Losses at the gene ends were 3 bases for V and 5 bases for J; bases not matched to a gene: 6. Germline V gene data show CDR1 as KGHSH and CDR2 as LQKENI. CDR3 length: 14 residues. In the authors' workflow: ImmunoSEQ output lacked quality scores and full-length reads, limiting matched filtering. Assay: immunoSEQ multiplex PCR; the TCRdb copy retains only in-frame clones and omits some. The V and J calls and the clone size are those of that table, but D and trimming were determined from the DNA. In the table there are about 2.1 million clones, just under 95% of which are singletons. Turning to this clone: Antigen: not known.

The chain uses TRBV18 and TRBJ2-7, with TRBD1 matching over 8 bases. Specimen: naive CD8+ T cells from PBMCs. The source of this sequence is a man aged 18 to 30 in good health. Some clones in this sample may be carry-over from other donors' samples. The CDR3 sequence: CASSPQDRVDEQYF. The CDR3 coding sequence is TGTGCCAGCTCACCTCAGGACAGGGTAGACGAGCAGTACTTC.